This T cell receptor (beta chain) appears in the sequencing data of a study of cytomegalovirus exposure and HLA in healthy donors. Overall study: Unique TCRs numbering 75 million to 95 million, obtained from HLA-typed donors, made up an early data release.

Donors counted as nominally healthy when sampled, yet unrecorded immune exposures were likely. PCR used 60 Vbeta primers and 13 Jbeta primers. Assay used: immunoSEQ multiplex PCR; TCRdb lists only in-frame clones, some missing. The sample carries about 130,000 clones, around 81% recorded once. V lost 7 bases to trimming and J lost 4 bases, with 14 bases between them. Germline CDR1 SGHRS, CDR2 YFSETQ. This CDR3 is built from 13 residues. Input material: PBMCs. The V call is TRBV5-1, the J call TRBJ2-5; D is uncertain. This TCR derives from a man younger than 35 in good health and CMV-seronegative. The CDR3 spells CASSESRRETQYF. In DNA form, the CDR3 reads TGCGCCAGCTCCGAATCGAGGCGAGAGACCCAGTACTTC.